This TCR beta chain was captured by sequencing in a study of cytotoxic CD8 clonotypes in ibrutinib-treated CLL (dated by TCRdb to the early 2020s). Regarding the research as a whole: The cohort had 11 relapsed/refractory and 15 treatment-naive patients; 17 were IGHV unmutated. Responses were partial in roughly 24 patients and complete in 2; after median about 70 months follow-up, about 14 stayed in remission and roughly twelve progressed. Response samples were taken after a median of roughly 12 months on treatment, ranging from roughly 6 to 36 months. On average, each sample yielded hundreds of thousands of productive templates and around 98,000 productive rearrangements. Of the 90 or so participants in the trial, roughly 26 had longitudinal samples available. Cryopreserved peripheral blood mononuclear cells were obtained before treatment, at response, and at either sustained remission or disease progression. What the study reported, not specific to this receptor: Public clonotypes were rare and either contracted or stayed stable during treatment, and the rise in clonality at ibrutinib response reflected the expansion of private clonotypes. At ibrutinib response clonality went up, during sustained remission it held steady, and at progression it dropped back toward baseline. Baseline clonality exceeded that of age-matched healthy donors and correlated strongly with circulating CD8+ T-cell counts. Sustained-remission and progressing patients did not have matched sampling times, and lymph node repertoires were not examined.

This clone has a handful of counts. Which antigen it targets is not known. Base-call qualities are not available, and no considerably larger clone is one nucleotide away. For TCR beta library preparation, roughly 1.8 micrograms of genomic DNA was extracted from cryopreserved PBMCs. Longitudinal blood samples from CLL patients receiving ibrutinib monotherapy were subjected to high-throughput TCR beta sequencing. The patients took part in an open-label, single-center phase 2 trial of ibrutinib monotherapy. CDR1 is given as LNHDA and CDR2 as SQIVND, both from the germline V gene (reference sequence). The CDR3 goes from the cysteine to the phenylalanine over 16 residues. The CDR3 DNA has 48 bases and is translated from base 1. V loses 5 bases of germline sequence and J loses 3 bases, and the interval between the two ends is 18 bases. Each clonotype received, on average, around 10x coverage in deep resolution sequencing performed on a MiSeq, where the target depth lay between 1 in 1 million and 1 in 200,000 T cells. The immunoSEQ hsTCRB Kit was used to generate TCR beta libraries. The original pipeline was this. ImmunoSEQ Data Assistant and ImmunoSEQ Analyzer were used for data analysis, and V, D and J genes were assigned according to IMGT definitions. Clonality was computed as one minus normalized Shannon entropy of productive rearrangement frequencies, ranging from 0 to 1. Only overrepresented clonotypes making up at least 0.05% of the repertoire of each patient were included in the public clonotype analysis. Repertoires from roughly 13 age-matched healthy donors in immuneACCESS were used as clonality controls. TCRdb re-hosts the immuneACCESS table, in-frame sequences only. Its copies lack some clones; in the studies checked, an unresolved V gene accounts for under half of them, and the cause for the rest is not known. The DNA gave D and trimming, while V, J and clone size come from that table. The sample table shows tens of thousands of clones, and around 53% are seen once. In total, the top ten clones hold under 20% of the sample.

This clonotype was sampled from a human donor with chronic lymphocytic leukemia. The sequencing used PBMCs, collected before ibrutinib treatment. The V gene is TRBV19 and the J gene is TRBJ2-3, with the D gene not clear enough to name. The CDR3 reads CASSPHGQAGTDTQYF. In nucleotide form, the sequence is TGTGCCAGTAGTCCCCACGGGCAAGCCGGAACAGATACGCAGTATTTT.